This T cell receptor (beta chain) was captured by sequencing in a study of blood T cell repertoires in COVID-19. Overall study: Sites in the United States, Italy and Spain provided acute and convalescent COVID-19 samples.

How the authors handled the data: Quantification of nucleated cells was approximated via reference gene primer amplification. Clones were read by immunoSEQ multiplex PCR, and TCRdb kept only the in-frame ones, dropping some. V, J and clone size are those of that table, while D and trimming were read from the DNA. Among a few hundred thousand clones, about 90% were seen once, and the ten largest hold approximately 2%. CDR1 and CDR2 (germline): SGDLS, YYNGEE. CDR3 size: 10 residues. With 7 bases removed from V and 8 bases from J, the gap between germline ends came to 7 bases. Sequenced sample: peripheral blood. The genes are TRBV9 and TRBJ2-1, with D maybe TRBD2 (6 bases). This clonotype was sampled from a man aged 18 to 30 with active or convalescent COVID-19. CDR3 protein: CASGDYEQFF. The CDR3 region has the DNA TGTGCCAGCGGGGACTATGAGCAGTTCTTC.